Given below is one T cell receptor (beta chain) in context. These data come from a study of shared clonotypes between healthy human individuals. Naivety among CD8 cells was defined by CD45RO negativity and positive CCR7 selection, thereby excluding terminally differentiated effector memory CD45RA+ cells. Everyone who donated was a Caucasian adult who lived in Nashville, Tennessee. The authors loaded roughly 200 ng DNA, some 32,000 T cell genomes, into sorted-subset replicate PCRs. Here immunoSEQ multiplex PCR was the method, and the copy in TCRdb shows in-frame clones only, minus some. The profile shows roughly 2,000,000 clones, 80% to 95% of them singletons. The length of the CDR3 is 14 residues. The V gene end was trimmed by 3 bases and the J gene end by 5 bases; junction bases not matched to a gene: 2. CDR1 is MNHEY, CDR2 SMNVEV, per germline (reference sequence).

The rearrangement links TRBV27 to TRBJ2-1; 9 nucleotides match TRBD2. This TCR came from a man younger than 35 in good health. Some clones in this sample may be carry-over from other donors' samples. The sequenced material came from naive CD8+ T cells from PBMCs. The DNA for the CDR3 is TGTGCCAGCAGTTTTGGACTAGCGAACAATGAGCAGTTCTTC. Protein: CASSFGLANNEQFF.